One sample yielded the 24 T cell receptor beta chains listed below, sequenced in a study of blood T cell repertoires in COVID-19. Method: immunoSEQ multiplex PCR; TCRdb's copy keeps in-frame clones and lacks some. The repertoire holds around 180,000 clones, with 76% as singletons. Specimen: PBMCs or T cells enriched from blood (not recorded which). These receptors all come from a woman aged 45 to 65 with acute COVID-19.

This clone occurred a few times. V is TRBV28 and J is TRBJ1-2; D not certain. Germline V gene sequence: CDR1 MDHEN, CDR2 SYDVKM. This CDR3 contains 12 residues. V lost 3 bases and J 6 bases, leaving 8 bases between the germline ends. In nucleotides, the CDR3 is TGTGCCAGCAGTTTGAGGGTGAATGGCTACACCTTC. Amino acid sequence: CASSLRVNGYTF.

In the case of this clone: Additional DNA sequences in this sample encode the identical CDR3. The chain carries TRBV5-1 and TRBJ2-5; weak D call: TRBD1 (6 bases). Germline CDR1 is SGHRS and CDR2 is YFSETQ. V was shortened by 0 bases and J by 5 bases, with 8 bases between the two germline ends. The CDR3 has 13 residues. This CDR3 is CASSLEGEETQYF. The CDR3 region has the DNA TGCGCCAGCAGCTTGGAGGGGGAGGAGACCCAGTACTTC.

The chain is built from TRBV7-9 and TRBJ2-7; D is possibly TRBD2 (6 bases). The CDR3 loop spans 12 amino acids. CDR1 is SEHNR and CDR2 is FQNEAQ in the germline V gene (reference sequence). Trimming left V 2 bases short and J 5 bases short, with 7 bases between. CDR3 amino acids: CASSLTGDEQYV. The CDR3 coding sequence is TGTGCCAGCAGCTTAACGGGGGACGAGCAGTACGTC.

The CDR3 is CASSLVALAATDTQYF. The DNA for the CDR3 is TGCGCCAGCAGCTTGGTGGCACTAGCGGCTACAGATACGCAGTATTTT. The chain carries TRBV5-1 and TRBJ2-3; TRBD2 matches at 8 bases. CDR1 is SGHRS and CDR2 is YFSETQ in the germline V gene. This CDR3 region has 16 residues. The ends lost 0 bases at V and 3 bases at J; junction bases unmatched: 6.

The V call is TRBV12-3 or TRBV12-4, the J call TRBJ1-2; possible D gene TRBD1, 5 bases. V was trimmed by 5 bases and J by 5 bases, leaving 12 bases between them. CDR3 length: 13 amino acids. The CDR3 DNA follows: TGTGCCAGCAGTCCGGGACTGCCTTATGGCTACACCTTC. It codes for CASSPGLPYGYTF.

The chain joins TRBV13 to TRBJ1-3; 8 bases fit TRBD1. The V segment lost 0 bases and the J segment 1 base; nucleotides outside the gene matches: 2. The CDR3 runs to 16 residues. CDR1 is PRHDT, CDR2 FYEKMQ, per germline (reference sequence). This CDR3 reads CASSLGRDRSGNTIYF. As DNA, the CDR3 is TGTGCCAGCAGCTTAGGCCGGGACAGGTCTGGAAACACCATATATTTT.

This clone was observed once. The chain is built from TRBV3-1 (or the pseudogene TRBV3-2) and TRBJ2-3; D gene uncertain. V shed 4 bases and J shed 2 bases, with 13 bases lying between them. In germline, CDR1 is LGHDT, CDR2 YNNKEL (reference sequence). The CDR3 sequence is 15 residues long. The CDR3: CASSRSPRNTDTQYF. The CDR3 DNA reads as TGTGCCAGCAGCCGAAGCCCCAGGAACACAGATACGCAGTATTTT.

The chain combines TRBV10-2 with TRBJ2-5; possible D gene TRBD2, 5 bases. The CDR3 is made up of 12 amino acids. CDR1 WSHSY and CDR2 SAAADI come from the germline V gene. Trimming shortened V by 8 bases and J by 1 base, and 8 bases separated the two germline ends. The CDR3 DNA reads TGCGCCAGCGGGAGCGTCCAAGAGACCCAGTACTTC. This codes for CASGSVQETQYF.

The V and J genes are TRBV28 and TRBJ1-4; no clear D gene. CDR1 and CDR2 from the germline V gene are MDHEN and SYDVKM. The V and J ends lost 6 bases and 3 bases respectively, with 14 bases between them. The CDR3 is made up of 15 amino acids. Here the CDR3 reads CASSDGSLANEKLFF. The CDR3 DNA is TGTGCCAGCAGCGATGGGAGTTTAGCTAATGAAAAACTGTTTTTT.

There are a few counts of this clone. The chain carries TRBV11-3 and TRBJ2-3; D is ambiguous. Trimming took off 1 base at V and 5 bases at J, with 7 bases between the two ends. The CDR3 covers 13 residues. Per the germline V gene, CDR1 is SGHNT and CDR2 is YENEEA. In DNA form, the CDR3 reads TGTGCCAGCAGCTTAGGCCAGCGAGATACGCAGTATTTT. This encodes CASSLGQRDTQYF.

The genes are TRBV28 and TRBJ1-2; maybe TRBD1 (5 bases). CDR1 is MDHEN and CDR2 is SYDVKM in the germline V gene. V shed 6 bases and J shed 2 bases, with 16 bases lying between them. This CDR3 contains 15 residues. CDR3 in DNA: TGTGCCAGCAGGAGAACTGGGGCCCGAAACTATGGCTACACCTTC. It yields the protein CASRRTGARNYGYTF.

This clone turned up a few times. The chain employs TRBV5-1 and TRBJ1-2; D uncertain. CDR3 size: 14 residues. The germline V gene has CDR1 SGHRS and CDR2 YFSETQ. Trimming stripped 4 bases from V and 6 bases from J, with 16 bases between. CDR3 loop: CASSPLLPSDGYTF. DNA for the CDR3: TGCGCCAGCAGCCCCCTTCTTCCGTCCGATGGCTACACCTTC.

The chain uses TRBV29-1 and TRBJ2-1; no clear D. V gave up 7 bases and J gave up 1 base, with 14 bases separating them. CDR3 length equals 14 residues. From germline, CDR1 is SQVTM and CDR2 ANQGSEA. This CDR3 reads CSAGVPTSYNEQFF. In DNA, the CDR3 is TGCAGCGCAGGAGTACCCACTTCCTACAATGAGCAGTTCTTC.

CDR3 bases: TGTGCCAGCAGCTTGGTTGGAGGGAGGAACACTGAAGCTTTCTTT. Protein sequence: CASSLVGGRNTEAFF. This rearrangement joins TRBV5-5 to TRBJ1-1, with no clear D. V dropped 0 bases and J dropped 1 base, with 10 bases sitting between them. Per the germline V gene, CDR1 is SGHKS and CDR2 is YYEKEE (reference sequence). This CDR3 comprises 15 residues.

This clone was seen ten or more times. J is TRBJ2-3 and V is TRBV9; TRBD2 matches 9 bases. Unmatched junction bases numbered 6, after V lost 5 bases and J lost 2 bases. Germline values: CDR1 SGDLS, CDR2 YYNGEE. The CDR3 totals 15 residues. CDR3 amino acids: CASSAASGDTDTQYF. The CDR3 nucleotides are TGTGCCAGCAGTGCGGCTAGCGGGGACACAGATACGCAGTATTTT.

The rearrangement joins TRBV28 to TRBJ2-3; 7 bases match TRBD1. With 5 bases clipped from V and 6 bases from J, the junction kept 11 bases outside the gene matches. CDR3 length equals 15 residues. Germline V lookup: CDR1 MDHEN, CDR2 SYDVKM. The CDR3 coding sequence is TGTGCCAGCAGTCCTACAGGGGATCGAAAGGATACGCAGTATTTT. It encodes CASSPTGDRKDTQYF. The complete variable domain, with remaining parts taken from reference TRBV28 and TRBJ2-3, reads DVKVTQSSRYLVKRTGEKVFLECVQDMDHENMFWYRQDPGLGLRLIYFSYDVKMKEKGDIPEGYSVSREKKERFSLILESASTNQTSMYLCASSPTGDRKDTQYFGPGTRLTVL.

The CDR3 spells CASSPWGGSEQYV. The CDR3 DNA reads TGTGCCAGCAGCCCTTGGGGGGGCAGTGAGCAGTACGTC. V usage is TRBV14 and J usage is TRBJ2-7; TRBD2 might be the D (7 bases). V was shortened by 4 bases and J by 7 bases, with 14 bases between the two germline ends. The CDR3 contains 13 residues. Germline V gene data show CDR1 as SGHDN and CDR2 as FVKESK.

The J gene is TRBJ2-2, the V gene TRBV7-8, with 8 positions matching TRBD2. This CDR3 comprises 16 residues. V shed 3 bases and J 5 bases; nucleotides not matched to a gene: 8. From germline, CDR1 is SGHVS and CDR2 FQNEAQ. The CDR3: CASSFGGGGRTGELFF. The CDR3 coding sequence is TGTGCCAGCAGCTTCGGAGGCGGGGGGCGAACCGGGGAGCTGTTTTTT.

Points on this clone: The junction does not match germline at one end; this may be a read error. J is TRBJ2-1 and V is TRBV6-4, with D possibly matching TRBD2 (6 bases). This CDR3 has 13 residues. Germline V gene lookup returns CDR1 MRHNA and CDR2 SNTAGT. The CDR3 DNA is TGTGCCAGCGGACGGGACTCCCACAATGAGCAGTTCTTC. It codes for CASGRDSHNEQFF.

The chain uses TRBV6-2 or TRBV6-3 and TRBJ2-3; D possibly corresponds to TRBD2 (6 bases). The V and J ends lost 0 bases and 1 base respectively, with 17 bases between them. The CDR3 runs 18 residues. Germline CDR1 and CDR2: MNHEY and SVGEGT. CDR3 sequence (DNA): TGTGCCAGCAGTTACTCCACCGGGACTGCGTTTCGCACAGATACGCAGTATTTT. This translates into CASSYSTGTAFRTDTQYF.

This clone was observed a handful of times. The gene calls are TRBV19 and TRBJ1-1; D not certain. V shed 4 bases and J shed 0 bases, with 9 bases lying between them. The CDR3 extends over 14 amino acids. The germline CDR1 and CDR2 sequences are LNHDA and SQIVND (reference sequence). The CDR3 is CASSRNDMNTEAFF. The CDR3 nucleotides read TGTGCCAGTAGTAGGAATGACATGAACACTGAAGCTTTCTTT.

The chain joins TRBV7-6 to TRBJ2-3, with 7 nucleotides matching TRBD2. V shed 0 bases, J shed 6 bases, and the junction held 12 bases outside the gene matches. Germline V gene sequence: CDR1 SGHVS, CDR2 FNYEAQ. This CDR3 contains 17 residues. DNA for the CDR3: TGTGCCAGCAGCTTAGCGGCCAGCGGGGCCCCTGGGGATACGCAGTATTTT. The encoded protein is CASSLAASGAPGDTQYF.

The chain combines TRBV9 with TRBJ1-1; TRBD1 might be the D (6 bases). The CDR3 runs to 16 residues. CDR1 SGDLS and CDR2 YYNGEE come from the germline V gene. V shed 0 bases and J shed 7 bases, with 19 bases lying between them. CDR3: CASSVEVRAQGNEAFF. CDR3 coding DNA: TGTGCCAGCAGCGTAGAGGTGCGGGCCCAGGGGAATGAAGCTTTCTTT. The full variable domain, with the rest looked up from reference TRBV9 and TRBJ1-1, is DSGVTQTPKHLITATGQRVTLRCSPRSGDLSVYWYQQSLDQGLQFLIQYYNGEERAKGNILERFSAQQFPDLHSELNLSSLELGDSALYFCASSVEVRAQGNEAFFGQGTRLTVV.

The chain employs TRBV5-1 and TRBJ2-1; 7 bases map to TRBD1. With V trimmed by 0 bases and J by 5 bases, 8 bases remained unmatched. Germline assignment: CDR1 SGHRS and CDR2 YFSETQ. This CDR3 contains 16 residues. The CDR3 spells CASSLALRTGNNEQFF. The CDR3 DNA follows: TGCGCCAGCAGCTTGGCCCTCCGGACAGGCAACAATGAGCAGTTCTTC.